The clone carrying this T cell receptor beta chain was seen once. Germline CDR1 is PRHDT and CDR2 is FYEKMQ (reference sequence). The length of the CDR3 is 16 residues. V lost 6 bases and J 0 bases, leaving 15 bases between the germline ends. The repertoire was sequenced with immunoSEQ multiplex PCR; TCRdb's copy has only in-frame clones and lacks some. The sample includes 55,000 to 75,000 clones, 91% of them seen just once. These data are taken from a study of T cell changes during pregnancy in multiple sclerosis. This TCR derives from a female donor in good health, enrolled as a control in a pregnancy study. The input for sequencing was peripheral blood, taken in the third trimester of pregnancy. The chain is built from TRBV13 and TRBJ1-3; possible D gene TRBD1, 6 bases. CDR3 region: CASRPRGENSGNTIYF. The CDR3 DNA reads TGTGCCAGCAGACCCAGGGGCGAAAACTCTGGAAACACCATATATTTT.